This T cell receptor beta chain appears in the sequencing data of a study of CD8+ T cells in alopecia areata. In the study overall: Twice a day, 5 to 10 mg of oral tofacitinib was administered to treated patients. The study's findings and limits: Researchers report lesional scalp, most notably alopecia totalis/universalis, outstripped normal scalp in clonality.

Treatment noted: oral pan-JAK inhibitor, 5-10 mg twice daily. Remarks on this clone: Its antigen is unidentified.

The CDR3 runs to 17 residues. J was trimmed by 8 bases and V by 2 bases; bases with no gene match: 13. Germline CDR1 is SSHAT and CDR2 is FNYEAQ (reference sequence). It was cDNA, reverse transcribed from extracted RNA, that served as the sequencing template. Profiling relied on immunoSEQ multiplex PCR, and the TCRdb table lists in-frame clones only, not all of them. The table has approximately 210,000 clones, roughly 70% seen once. The material was CD4+ T cells sorted from blood, obtained between weeks 47 and 50, from a patient treated with tofacitinib. The rearrangement links TRBV7-7 to TRBJ2-1, with TRBD1 matching over 9 bases. The TCR was taken from a human donor with alopecia areata. The CDR3 reads CASSLLPSGQGYDEQFF. Written as DNA, the CDR3 is TGTGCCAGCAGCTTACTTCCTTCTGGACAGGGGTACGATGAGCAGTTCTTC. Supplemented by reference TRBV7-7 and TRBJ2-1, the full variable domain reads GAGVSQSPRYKVTKRGQDVTLRCDPISSHATLYWYQQALGQGPEFLTYFNYEAQPDKSGLPSDRFSAERPEGSISTLTIQRTEQRDSAMYRCASSLLPSGQGYDEQFFGPGTRLTVL.